This T cell receptor (beta chain) was sequenced in a study of long-term antiretroviral therapy in people with HIV (dated by TCRdb to between 2021 and 2024). Background on the whole study: The earliest samples were collected about a decade before the 2015 WHO recommendation for immediate ART, when ART was typically delayed until CD4 counts fell. The cohort contributed about 200 cryopreserved PBMC samples from about 33 adults with confirmed HIV infection, collected serially over a mean of around 6 years (range 1-12). No cross-contamination during QIAcube processing was shown when test extractions of a monoclonal T-cell line were performed alongside a few dozen polyclonal samples. This retrospective serial study examined whether starting ART and sustained HIV suppression were associated with changes in the composition and diversity of the TRB repertoire in peripheral blood. Among the 30 to 35 participants with HIV, around 10 were female. The paper's findings and limits, for the study overall: The samples span the years 2004 to 2017, and the ART regimens used at that time may not be as effective as current regimens. Starting ART was linked to a significant rise in TRB diversity, yet even with long-term ART the diversity remained significantly lower than in transplant donor controls. Limited PBMC availability meant only the TCR beta chain was sequenced, without alpha chain pairing. Inferences about post-ART repertoire changes were limited because no data were available on ART adherence, viral resistance or therapy changes. Expanded TRB clones identified before ART initiation dominated the repertoire across all time points, though the dominance fluctuated and decreased in many PLHIV after ART. CDR3 length ranges in HIV repertoires were narrower than in controls, and network structure suggested an antigen-experienced repertoire with only a slight naive shift after ART. Unsorted PBMC were profiled instead of sorted CD4+ and CD8+ T cells because pre-ART samples had limited cell numbers.

To be included, a participant needed at least one PBMC sample from before ART initiation plus at least two post-ART samples. Treatment was received in the United States of America by all participants with HIV. Before DNA extraction, cryopreserved samples of about 1-10 million PBMC were thawed and washed. At the time of the earliest PBMC sample for each participant with HIV, ages ranged from 23 to 54 years. Per participant, PBMC samples came from 1-4 timepoints prior to ART initiation and 2-8 timepoints following ART initiation, for a median of 7 samples. Serial HIV viral load, CD4+ T-cell count, ART history and demographic data were obtained for every participant. Genomic DNA was extracted from unsorted PBMC with a Qiagen kit on a QIAcube, processed in batches of 12 samples. The immunoSEQ hsTCRB v3.0 assay was used at survey level resolution to sequence the TRB variable region. TRB sequencing targeted a depth of about 35,000-55,000 T-cell genomes per sample. Pooled TRB libraries were sequenced on an Illumina MiSeq with a v3 150-cycle kit. The original methods were these. Analysis of repertoires was carried out in R inside a reproducible Nextflow workflow spanning QC, data transformation and analysis. LymphoSeq2, an R package for exploring AIRR-Seq data, was used to implement the custom analyses. A handful of samples that yielded fewer than 5000 total TRB sequences were excluded, so that approximately 200 HIV repertoires were analyzed. Among the 170 to 200 HIV repertoires that were kept, roughly 58 were collected before ART initiation and roughly 130 were collected after ART initiation. Repertoires were downsampled to 5000 TRB nucleotide sequences, with summary statistics averaged over 100 downsampling iterations. Only TRB sequences with CDR3 regions of at least seven amino acids were retained for analysis. Diversity was assessed using a clonality score derived from Shannon entropy and using the Gini coefficient. Repertoire networks linked the top 5000 CDR3 amino acid sequences whenever two sequences differed by an edit distance of one. For TRB CDR3 amino acid sequences, GLIPH2 was used to predict antigen specificity groups and MHC restriction. Known CMV, EBV, HIV or tissue antigen associations were flagged by matching CDR3 amino acid sequences against VDJdb and McPAS-TCR. Pre-ART, post-ART and control groups were compared with Wilcoxon signed-rank tests and Holm-Bonferroni correction. What TCRdb holds here is the immuneACCESS table cut down to in-frame rearrangements. Part of the clones is not present; checked against another copy, under half of the missing clones reflect an unresolved V gene, and the others are unexplained. That table gives V, J and clone size, and the DNA gave D and trimming. The sample table records 32,000 or so clones; around three quarters of these occur just once. 7% to 7.5% of the sample is in the top ten clones.

CDR1 KGHSH and CDR2 LQKENI were looked up in the germline V gene. The CDR3 has 13 amino acids, counting the end cysteine and phenylalanine. The read is trimmed to its CDR3 DNA, 39 bases read in frame from base 1. V is shortened by 1 base, J by 1 base, and the region joining them spans 1 base. For this clone: Its antigen is not yet known. Base qualities are not recorded, but no much larger clone differs from it by a single base.

Here the sequenced sample was unsorted PBMCs, taken 2 years after starting antiretroviral therapy. This sequence originates from a woman aged 45-59 years with HIV. In this chain, TRBV18 is recombined with TRBJ2-2; the D gene cannot be named for sure. At the DNA level, the sequence is TGTGCCAGCTCACCACGGAACACCGGGGAGCTGTTTTTT. Its protein is CASSPRNTGELFF.